This T cell receptor (beta chain) is from a study of T cell repertoires in cytomegalovirus infection. Germline V gene sequence: CDR1 LGHDT, CDR2 YNNKEL (reference sequence). V was trimmed by 2 bases and J by 5 bases, leaving 9 bases between them. The CDR3 totals 13 residues. TCRdb passed the reads through MiXCR, listing each CDR3 protein once. Altogether about 740,000 distinct CDR3 sequences are present, roughly a third being singletons, with the ten largest covering roughly 2.8%. This sequence was found in a human donor in good health (CMV status not recorded). Some clones in this sample may be carry-over from other donors' samples. This chain uses TRBV3-1 with TRBJ1-1; D unresolved. The sample comprised PBMCs. The CDR3 DNA reads as TGTGCCAGCAGCCAAAACCCGGGAACTGAAGCTTTCTTT. Amino acid sequence: CASSQNPGTEAFF.